These T cell receptor beta chains were read from a single sample in a study of T cells after posttransplantation cyclophosphamide. The assay was immunoSEQ multiplex PCR, and TCRdb's table has in-frame clones only and misses some. The sample consists of some 34,000 clones, 78% of them appearing once. The material sequenced was CD4+ T cells sorted from blood, taken approximately 2,000 days after a stem cell transplant with posttransplant cyclophosphamide. The receptor source for this set is a female patient in her forties or fifties who received an allogeneic stem cell transplant from a related donor, was CMV-positive, and had no GVHD. Some T cells may originate from the graft donor. Each CDR3 is given with its conserved first and last residue. A D gene is named only where the DNA matches it firmly. Clone size is stated in some rows and not others, as once, few, many or a class when expanded.

J: TRBJ2-7; size: -; D: TRBD2; V: TRBV5-1; DNA: TGCGCCAGCGCTGGATTGATAGCGGGAATAAGCTCCTACGAGCAGTACTTC; CDR3: CASAGLIAGISSYEQYF
J: TRBJ1-4; size: -; D: -; V: TRBV25-1; DNA: TGTGCCAGCAGTCGGGAGGAAAAACTGTTTTTT; CDR3: CASSREEKLFF
J: TRBJ2-1; size: -; D: TRBD1; V: TRBV9; DNA: TGTGCCAGCAGCGTAAACGTGGGACAGGGGGTCTCGTACAATGAGCAGTTCTTC; CDR3: CASSVNVGQGVSYNEQFF
J: TRBJ2-2; size: once; D: -; V: TRBV25-1; DNA: TGTGCCAGCAGTAACGCTGGGGGCCACGGGGAGCTGTTTTTT; CDR3: CASSNAGGHGELFF
J: TRBJ2-3; size: -; D: -; V: TRBV29-1; DNA: TGCAGCGTTGAAAGTTCGAGGGCGGCCTATAGCACAGATACGCAGTATTTT; CDR3: CSVESSRAAYSTDTQYF
J: TRBJ1-1; size: -; D: TRBD1; V: TRBV14; DNA: TGTGCCAGCAGCCAGGACCGAAACAGGGGTACTGAAGCTTTCTTT; CDR3: CASSQDRNRGTEAFF
J: TRBJ1-1; size: -; D: -; V: TRBV5-1; DNA: TGCGCCAGCAATATAGGCCCCGGGGACACTGAAGCTTTCTTT; CDR3: CASNIGPGDTEAFF
J: TRBJ1-6; size: -; D: TRBD1; V: TRBV6-4; DNA: TGTGCCAGCAGGCTCAATGAGGGGGCTCCCCTCCACTTT; CDR3: CASRLNEGAPLHF
J: TRBJ1-6; size: few; D: -; V: TRBV14; DNA: TGTGCCAGCAAGCCTCATTATTCACCCCTCCACTTT; CDR3: CASKPHYSPLHF
J: TRBJ2-7; size: -; D: -; V: TRBV5-1; DNA: TGCGCCAGCAGCTTGCAGGGCCACTACGAGCAGTACTTC; CDR3: CASSLQGHYEQYF
J: TRBJ1-6; size: -; D: -; V: TRBV19; DNA: TGTGCCAGTAGCATCGGGGGGAATTCACCCCTCCACTTT; CDR3: CASSIGGNSPLHF
J: TRBJ1-5; size: -; D: TRBD1; V: TRBV9; DNA: TGTGCCAGCAGCGTAGGACAGGGGTTCGAAGGAGGACAGCCCCAGCATTTT; CDR3: CASSVGQGFEGGQPQHF
J: TRBJ2-7; size: -; D: TRBD1; V: TRBV12-5; DNA: TGTGCTAGTGGTTTTCAATTAGGGGGCGTCCCTTACGAGCAGTACTTC; CDR3: CASGFQLGGVPYEQYF
J: TRBJ2-7; size: -; D: -; V: TRBV7-3; DNA: TGTGCCAGCAGCTTAACGCTAGGATCGGTTGAGCAGTACTTC; CDR3: CASSLTLGSVEQYF
J: TRBJ2-1; size: few; D: TRBD1; V: TRBV5-1; DNA: TGCGCCAGCAGCTTGGGGGACAGGATCGGTGAGCAGTTCTTC; CDR3: CASSLGDRIGEQFF
J: TRBJ2-7; size: -; D: -; V: TRBV6-1; DNA: TGTGCCAGCAGTGAAGCACCACGGACGGACACCTACGAGCAGTACTTC; CDR3: CASSEAPRTDTYEQYF
J: TRBJ2-5; size: -; D: TRBD2; V: TRBV5-4; DNA: TGTGCCAGCAGCTTCACTAGCGGCCCTGAGGAGACCCAGTACTTC; CDR3: CASSFTSGPEETQYF
J: TRBJ1-1; size: few; D: -; V: TRBV6-5; DNA: TGTGCCAGCAGTTACTCAGGAAGGGGAACAAATCCCTTCTTT; CDR3: CASSYSGRGTNPFF
J: TRBJ2-1; size: -; D: TRBD2; V: TRBV7-2; DNA: TGTGCCAGCAGCTTTCCGACTAGCGGGGGGAACAACTACAATGAGCAGTTCTTC; CDR3: CASSFPTSGGNNYNEQFF
J: TRBJ2-1; size: once; D: -; V: TRBV20-1; DNA: TGCAGTTCCCTAGCGACTGAGCAGTTCTTC; CDR3: CSSLATEQFF